The next 7 T cell receptor beta chains were all read from a single sample in a study of a mutant IDH1 vaccine in newly diagnosed glioma (dated by TCRdb to the early 2020s). Their cognate antigens are unknown. Libraries were built with the immunoSEQ multiplex PCR assay. Imported from immuneACCESS, the table was reduced by TCRdb to in-frame sequences with V and J called. These copies leave out some clones; in studies compared against another copy, an unresolved V gene accounts for under half, and the cause of the remainder is not known. A total of about 90,000 clones appear in this sample, roughly 86% of them only once. In total, the top ten clones hold 0.77% of the sample. The intended sense of this specimen's time point label: week 47, end of study. Each vaccine dose was 300 ug of a 20-mer mutant IDH1 peptide in Montanide, given subcutaneously with topical imiquimod. The source material was PBMCs, sampled from a glioma patient whose treatment included an IDH1 peptide vaccine. These receptors all come from a woman in her 50s with glioma.

The rearrangement joins TRBV5-1 to TRBJ2-7, with D perhaps TRBD2 (5 bases). Trimming removed 6 bases from V and 5 bases from J, with 18 bases in between. Looked up from germline, CDR1 is SGHRS and CDR2 is YFSETQ. The CDR3 is 14 amino acids. The chain's CDR3 is CASTAGLRKDEQYF. The CDR3 DNA follows: TGCGCCAGCACTGCCGGACTCAGAAAGGACGAGCAGTACTTC.

This clone was detected only once. This chain uses TRBV7-3 with TRBJ2-2; 8 bases fit TRBD2. The CDR3 covers 14 residues. Trimming removed 2 bases from V and 11 bases from J; junction bases left unmatched: 7. Germline assignment: CDR1 SGHTA and CDR2 FQGTGA. This CDR3 reads CASSLLAGKGELFF. The CDR3 region has the DNA TGTGCCAGCAGCTTATTAGCGGGGAAGGGAGAGCTGTTTTTT.

The rearrangement joins TRBV27 to TRBJ1-5, with TRBD1 matching over 8 bases. This CDR3 has 17 residues. Looked up from germline, CDR1 is MNHEY and CDR2 is SMNVEV (reference sequence). V was pared by 6 bases and J by 1 base, with 11 bases of the junction left unmatched. The CDR3 here is CASSRLSGQGSNQPQHF. CDR3 sequence (DNA): TGTGCCAGCAGCCGACTCTCCGGACAGGGAAGCAATCAGCCCCAGCATTTT.

This chain links TRBV18 with TRBJ1-1; no firm D call. V was trimmed by 2 bases and J by 5 bases, leaving 12 bases between them. This CDR3 has 14 amino acids. Germline V gene data show CDR1 as KGHSH and CDR2 as LQKENI. The CDR3 sequence: CASSPDLGGTEAFF. As DNA, the CDR3 is TGTGCCAGCTCACCAGACCTGGGTGGGACTGAAGCTTTCTTT.

This clone showed up just once. The rearrangement uses TRBV5-1 and TRBJ2-1; 9 positions match TRBD1. With 2 bases clipped from V and 9 bases from J, the junction kept 9 bases outside the gene matches. The CDR3 has 15 amino acids. The germline gives CDR1 SGHRS, CDR2 YFSETQ. The CDR3 coding sequence is TGCGCCAGCAGCTTTAGTGGACAGGGGCACATTGAGCAGTTCTTC. This encodes CASSFSGQGHIEQFF.

The rearrangement joins TRBV5-6 to TRBJ2-3; D is undetermined. The germline V gene has CDR1 SGHDT and CDR2 YYEEEE. The CDR3 extends over 14 amino acids. V dropped 0 bases and J dropped 0 bases, with 5 bases sitting between them. CDR3 DNA sequence: TGTGCCAGCAGCTTGGCGGATAGCACAGATACGCAGTATTTT. Protein: CASSLADSTDTQYF.

The V gene is TRBV29-1, the J gene TRBJ2-1; 11 bases align to TRBD2. This CDR3 contains 12 residues. The V gene's germline CDR1 is SQVTM and CDR2 ANQGSEA. The CDR3 region is CGGIAGGDEQFF. CDR3 DNA sequence: TGCGGCGGGATAGCGGGAGGGGATGAGCAGTTCTTC.